This T cell receptor (beta chain) derives from a study of read filtering for tumor transcriptome and immune sequencing. In germline, CDR1 is MDHEN, CDR2 SYDVKM. This CDR3 has 14 amino acids. Trimming cost V 3 bases and J 2 bases, with 11 bases left between them. This clonotype has at least ten counts. This is likely a read error, given that the CDR3 carries no conserved phenylalanine or tryptophan at its end. From approximately 430 ng of RNA, a library with molecular barcoded alpha/delta and beta/gamma adaptors was made. TCRdb reprocessed the reads with MiXCR, giving one entry per CDR3 protein. This sample has around 60,000 distinct CDR3 sequences, with around 21% found just once.

V usage is TRBV28 and J usage is TRBJ2-7; weak D call: TRBD1 (5 bases). Sequencing was performed on a population of CD138-negative cells sorted from bone marrow. This sequence was found in a donor aged 40 or older with multiple myeloma. CDR3 residues: CASSFLDTTYEQYS. The CDR3 DNA is TGTGCCAGCAGTTTTTTGGACACAACCTACGAGCAGTACTCC.